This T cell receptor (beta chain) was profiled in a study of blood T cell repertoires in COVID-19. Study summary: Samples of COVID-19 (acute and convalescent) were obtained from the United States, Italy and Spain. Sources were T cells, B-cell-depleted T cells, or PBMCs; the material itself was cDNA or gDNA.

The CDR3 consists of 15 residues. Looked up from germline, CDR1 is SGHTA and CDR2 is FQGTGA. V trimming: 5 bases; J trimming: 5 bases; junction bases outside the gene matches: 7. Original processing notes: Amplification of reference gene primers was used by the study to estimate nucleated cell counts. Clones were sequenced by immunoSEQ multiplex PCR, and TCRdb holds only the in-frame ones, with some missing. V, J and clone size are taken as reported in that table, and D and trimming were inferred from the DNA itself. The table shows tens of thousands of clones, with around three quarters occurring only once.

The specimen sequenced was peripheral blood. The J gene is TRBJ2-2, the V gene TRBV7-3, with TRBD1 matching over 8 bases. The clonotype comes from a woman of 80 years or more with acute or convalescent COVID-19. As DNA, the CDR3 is TGTGCCAGCAGCATCCCAGGGGGCGGGACCGGGGAGCTGTTTTTT. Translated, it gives CASSIPGGGTGELFF.